The present T cell receptor beta chain was sequenced within a study of identifying expanded T cells in peripheral blood. Assay used: immunoSEQ multiplex PCR; TCRdb lists only in-frame clones, some missing. The repertoire holds about 52,000 clones, with roughly 82% as singletons. Trimming shortened V by 3 bases and J by 0 bases, and 8 bases separated the two germline ends. The germline V gene encodes CDR1 SQVTM and CDR2 ANQGSEA. This CDR3 has 13 residues. Study-wide points: Clone count variance between approximately two-week samples rose with total template count. Differentially abundant clones: about 1.3 between replicates, just under 17 at 2 to 3 weeks, around 19 at four.

With respect to this clone: Its cognate antigen is unknown.

The chain uses TRBV29-1 and TRBJ1-1; no reliable D call. This clonotype was obtained from a person aged 18 to 75 in good health. Sequencing was done on a sample of blood. CDR3 region: CSVDTGVNTEAFF. CDR3 nucleotides: TGCAGCGTTGATACCGGGGTGAACACTGAAGCTTTCTTT. Combining the CDR3 with reference TRBV29-1 and TRBJ1-1 gives the whole variable domain SAVISQKPSRDICQRGTSLTIQCQVDSQVTMMFWYRQQPGQSLTLIATANQGSEATYESGFVIDKFPISRPNLTFSTLTVSNMSPEDSSIYLCSVDTGVNTEAFFGQGTRLTVV.